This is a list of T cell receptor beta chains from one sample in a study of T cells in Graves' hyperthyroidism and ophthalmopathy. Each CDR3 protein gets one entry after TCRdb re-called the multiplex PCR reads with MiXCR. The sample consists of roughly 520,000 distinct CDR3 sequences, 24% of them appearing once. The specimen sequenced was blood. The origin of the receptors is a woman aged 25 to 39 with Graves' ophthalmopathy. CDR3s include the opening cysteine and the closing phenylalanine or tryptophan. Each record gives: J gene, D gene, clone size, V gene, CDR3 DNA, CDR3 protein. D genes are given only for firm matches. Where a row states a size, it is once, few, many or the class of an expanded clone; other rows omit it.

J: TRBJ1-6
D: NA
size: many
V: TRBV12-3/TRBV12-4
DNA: TGTGCCAGCAGTCCTGACAGGCTAAATTCACCCCTCCACTTT
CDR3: CASSPDRLNSPLHF

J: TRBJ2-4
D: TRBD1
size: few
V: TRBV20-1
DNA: TGCAGTGCCGAGCGGACAGGGATGGCCAAAAACATTCAGTACTTC
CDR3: CSAERTGMAKNIQYF

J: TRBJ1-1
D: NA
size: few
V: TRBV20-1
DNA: TGCAGTGCCAGCTCCCGACGGGCCAACACTGAAGCTTTCTTT
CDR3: CSASSRRANTEAFF

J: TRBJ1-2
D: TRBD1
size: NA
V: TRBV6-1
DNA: TGTGCCAGCAGTAAGATGACAGGGCCTGAGAGCTTC
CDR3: CASSKMTGPESF

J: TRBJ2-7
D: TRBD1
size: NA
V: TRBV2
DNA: TGTGCCAGCAGTGTAGGGGGCGGCTACGAGCAGTACTTC
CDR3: CASSVGGGYEQYF

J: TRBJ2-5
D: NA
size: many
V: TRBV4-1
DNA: TGCGCCAGCAGCCAATCGTTACGGGGGCTCCAAGAGACCCAGTACTTC
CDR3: CASSQSLRGLQETQYF

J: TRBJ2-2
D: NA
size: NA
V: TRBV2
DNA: TGTGCCGAGGCGAGCGGGCCGAACACCGGGGAGCTGTTTTTT
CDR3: CAEASGPNTGELFF

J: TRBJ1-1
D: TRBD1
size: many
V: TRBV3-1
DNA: TGTGCCAGCAGCCACCCCGACAGGGGACCTGAAGCTTTCTTT
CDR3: CASSHPDRGPEAFF

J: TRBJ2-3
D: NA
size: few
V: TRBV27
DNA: TGTGCCAGCAGTCCTCATATTGGTGGCCCCACAGATACGCAGTATTTT
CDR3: CASSPHIGGPTDTQYF

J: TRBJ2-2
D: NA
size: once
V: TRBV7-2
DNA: TGTGCCAGCAGCTCCGACCGACTAGACTTCGGGGAGCTGTTTTTT
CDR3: CASSSDRLDFGELFF

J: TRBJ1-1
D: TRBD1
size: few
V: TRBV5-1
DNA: TGCGCCAGCAGCGAGGGACAGATGAACACTGAAGCTTTCTTT
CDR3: CASSEGQMNTEAFF

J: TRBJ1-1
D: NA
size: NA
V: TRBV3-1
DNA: TGTGCCAGCAGCCAAGATCCTACAGGGTCCCCGAACACTGAAGCTTTCTTT
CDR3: CASSQDPTGSPNTEAFF

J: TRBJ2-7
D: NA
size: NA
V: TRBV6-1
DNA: TGTGCCAGCAGCATTGCACAGGGCCCCTACGAGCAGTACTTC
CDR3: CASSIAQGPYEQYF

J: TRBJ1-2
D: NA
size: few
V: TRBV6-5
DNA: TGTGCCAGCAGTTACGACACCTACTATGGCTACACCTTC
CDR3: CASSYDTYYGYTF

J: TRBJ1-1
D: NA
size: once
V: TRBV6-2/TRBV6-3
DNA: TGTGCCAGCAGATCCGGGGGGGGTGAAGCTTTCTTT
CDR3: CASRSGGGEAFF

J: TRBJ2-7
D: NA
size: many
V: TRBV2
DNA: TGTGCCAGCAACCCAAGGGGGTCGTACTACGAGCAGTACTTC
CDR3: CASNPRGSYYEQYF

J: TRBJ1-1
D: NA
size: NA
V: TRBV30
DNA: TGTGCCTGGACTCCGGGTGGACTGAACACTGAAGCTTTCTTT
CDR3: CAWTPGGLNTEAFF

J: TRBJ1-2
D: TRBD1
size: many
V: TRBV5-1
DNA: TGCGCCAGCAGCCCGGATGTGGGACAGGGGCGACTTAACTATGGCTACACCTTC
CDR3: CASSPDVGQGRLNYGYTF

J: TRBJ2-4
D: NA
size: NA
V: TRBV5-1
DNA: TGCGCCAGCAGCCCCGGGCGTGAGGGGGGGACCAAAAACATTCAGTACTTC
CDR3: CASSPGREGGTKNIQYF

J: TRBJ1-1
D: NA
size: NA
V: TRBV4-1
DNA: TGCGCCAGCAGCCACCCGAACAGGGTCTCTCTGAACACTGAAGCTTTCTTT
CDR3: CASSHPNRVSLNTEAFF

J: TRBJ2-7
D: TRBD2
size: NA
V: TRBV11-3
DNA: TGTGCCAGCAGCTCGATCCCACATCAACTAGCGGGAAGGAATTACGAGCAGTACTTC
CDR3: CASSSIPHQLAGRNYEQYF

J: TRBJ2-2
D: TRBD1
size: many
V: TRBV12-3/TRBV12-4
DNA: TGTGCCAGCAGTTTAGGTGGGACAGGGAGGACCGGGGAGCTGTTTTTT
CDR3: CASSLGGTGRTGELFF